This TCR beta chain originates from a study of blood T cell repertoires in COVID-19. Original methodology: The authors estimated nucleated cell counts from reference gene primer amplification. Only in-frame clones appear in the TCRdb table, and some are missing; sequencing was by immunoSEQ multiplex PCR. D and trimming were read from the DNA, whereas the V and J calls and clone size are those reported in that table. This sample has 250,000 to 300,000 clones; around 92% occur once, and the top ten carry under 2.5%. The CDR3 covers 14 residues. V lost 7 bases to trimming and J lost 5 bases; unmatched junction nucleotides: 6. CDR1 is KGHDR, CDR2 SFDVKD, per germline. In terms of age and location, participants ranged from roughly 18 to 100 years and lived in about two dozen US areas.

The chain recombines TRBV24-1 with TRBJ1-1; 10 bases map to TRBD1. The source is a woman in her fifties or sixties who had recovered from COVID-19. Sequenced material: PBMCs or T cells enriched from blood (not recorded which). CDR3 region: CATRPGQGSTEAFF. CDR3 in DNA: TGTGCCACCAGACCGGGACAGGGGTCTACTGAAGCTTTCTTT.